The sequence of this T cell receptor (beta chain) was determined in a study of cytomegalovirus exposure and HLA in healthy donors listed by TCRdb under 2017. The study in broad terms: An earlier analysis of several hundred of the donors reported under 300 Gb of sequence data and around 100 million unique TCR beta sequences obtained from approximately 180 million T cells. Alongside the repertoire data, information on donor age, sex, ethnicity and CMV serostatus was compiled. In addition to the first cohort of hundreds of subjects, a separate validation cohort of about 120 different subjects was used. All discovery cohort repertoires had been generated using a single sequencing platform. To decide whether each TCR beta V gene segment behaved as functional or pseudogenic, an earlier analysis of some 600 of the donors relied on high-throughput TCR beta sequencing. The number of donors typed differed by locus, with about 629-640 for A, B, C, DRB1 and DQB1, roughly 520 for DQA1, about 610 for DPA1, and 400 to 490 for DPB1. A later analysis re-analyzed previously published TCR beta repertoires from 666 donors and added high-resolution HLA genotyping to study TCR occurrence patterns. Because of strong linkage in the cohort, roughly 5 DR-DQ haplotypes were treated as single units for association and clustering. To predict cytomegalovirus infection status, the study combined high-throughput TCR immunosequencing, statistical association of individual TCRs with disease status, and machine learning. Among the roughly 390 genotyped donors, around 79% belonged to the genetic ancestry cluster associated with self-reported Caucasian donors. Both class I and class II loci were covered by HLA typing, at four-digit resolution. The study aimed to test whether signatures of past pathogen exposure could be identified by cataloging public T cell receptors. Genome-wide SNP genotypes for about 60% of the 666 donors were used in a later genetic analysis, which treated that subset as a discovery cohort. An early release covering about 600 HLA-typed donors comprised about 300 gigabases of sequencing data and about 90 million unique TCR sequences. The later analysis used no new phenotypic data to find candidate immune exposures, relying instead on TCR beta sequences and their occurrence across donors. On average, roughly 240,000 unique TCR beta nucleotide sequences were sequenced per donor among 300 to 500 genotyped donors of the cohort, with approximately 18% of those sequences being non-productive. Using immunosequencing, the study profiled T cell repertoires from 500 to 800 subjects and related those repertoires to cytomegalovirus serostatus. General conclusions and limits of the study: Most TCR sequences were seen in very few donors, while some public TCRs were found in many individuals. In a later analysis, the rate of TCR association differed among HLA loci, with DRB1 alleles having the most associated TCRs and HLA-C alleles having the fewest. The study listed approximately 150 TCR beta chains as associated with cytomegalovirus. When HLA alleles, especially DR and DQ, strongly co-occurred, attributing TCR associations to individual alleles was difficult. A few of the identified cytomegalovirus-associated TCR beta chains were confirmed in vitro to be specific for cytomegalovirus antigens. The sequencing pipeline was judged likely to have produced a cluster of highly shared sequence variants as a technical artifact. Broadly in line with IMGT annotations, most TCR beta V segments showed up in productive rearrangements about 87% or about 30% of the time in an earlier analysis of under 700 of the donors. The presence/absence analyses assumed that sequencing depth was roughly uniform across donors, and that assumption may not be true. A further reported finding was that TCR beta sequences accurately predicted the HLA-A and HLA-B alleles for most subjects in the first cohort. According to the authors, the approach could potentially be generalized to other disease states and immunological phenotypes. A later analysis reported that several top co-occurrence clusters appeared linked to parvovirus B19, influenza, CMV and Epstein-Barr virus. CMV serostatus was the only immune exposure information available for the cohort. Compared with the roughly 670-donor mean, donors in an Asian-associated ancestry cluster had fewer N-insertions in productive TCRs, according to a later genetic analysis. Only TCR beta chains were sequenced in this cohort, and the absence of alpha or paired-chain data limited detectable features. Some IMGT-functional V segments, including TRBV6-2 and TRBV6-3, could not be told apart with the 87-base-pair reads, so those segments were excluded. In a later analysis, around 17,000 TCR beta sequences were associated with specific HLA alleles at a false discovery rate of 0.05. The classifier was reported to diagnose cytomegalovirus status with high specificity and sensitivity in both the original cohort and the validation cohort. In a later analysis, HLA-associated TCR beta chains showed more clonal expansion and lower generation probabilities than non-associated chains that were equally common. Because some donors lacked HLA typing at each locus, the association tests relied only on the typed subset. Seventeen rarely observed V segments, including chromosome 9 orphons, were excluded from the earlier analysis of 550 to 700 of the donors because counts were too low. Correlated functional status among segregating V segments might be attributable to linkage disequilibrium, but an unknown experimental factor could not be ruled out. V-gene and J-gene trimming of TCR beta chains was associated with a missense DCLRE1C variant in a later genetic analysis, and the association was replicated in an independent cohort. Most CMV-associated TCR beta chains appeared to be HLA-restricted in a later analysis, and the HLA associations seemed to be driven largely by CMV exposure.

The CDR3 holds 13 amino acids from the cysteine to the phenylalanine. The kept DNA is CDR3 alone, 39 bases in frame from the first base. The germline V gene encodes CDR1 SGDLS and CDR2 YYNGEE. V lost 4 bases and J lost 6 bases; the stretch between them is 14 bases long. The cohort consisted of 666 healthy bone marrow donors. At the time of sampling, all cohort members were nominally healthy, though unrecorded immune exposures were likely present. The donor was CMV seronegative and belonged to the group of 352 seronegative cohort members. A peripheral blood sample was collected from each donor, and TCR beta sequencing was performed on peripheral blood mononuclear cells. The Qiagen DNeasy Blood Extraction Kit was used to extract genomic DNA from the blood cell samples. The receptor library was made with the immunoSEQ multiplex PCR assay. The multiplex PCR relied on a mix of 60 forward primers for TCR Vbeta segments and 13 reverse primers for TCR Jbeta segments. The CDR3 region of rearranged TCR beta genes was amplified from genomic DNA with a multiplex PCR assay. On the Illumina HiSeq System, the amplified TCR beta libraries were sequenced as 87-base-pair reads. In the authors' own workflow: A later analysis tallied 75 million to 95 million unique TCR beta chains across the 666 repertoires, and around 9.9 million of those chains were shared by two or more donors. To remove PCR and sequencing errors, raw reads were error-corrected and collapsed into unique sequences using a nearest-neighbor algorithm that merged closely related sequences. Alignment of CDR3 sequences to IMGT reference sequences was used to assign V, D and J gene segments. Each retained sequence needed at least a six-nucleotide match to both a V gene segment and a J gene segment. Rearrangements were classified as productive when the CDR3 lacked stop codons and remained in frame with V and J, and all other rearrangements were classified as non-productive. CDR3 was defined by IMGT convention, running from the second conserved V-encoded cysteine to the conserved J-encoded phenylalanine. Sequences without an unambiguous match to a single V gene segment were excluded from the earlier analysis of 450 to 750 of the donors. In an earlier analysis of approximately 500 of the donors, a V segment was called functional when productive rearrangements were above 56.7%, and segregating when the standard deviation between donors exceeded 5%. A statistical classification framework was developed to diagnose cytomegalovirus status using the catalog of TCR beta chain sequences. In a later analysis, TCR nucleotide sequences were compared against IMGT/GENE-DB human TR gene sequences so that V and J genes could be assigned. A later analysis assigned CDR3 sequences and most-parsimonious VDJ recombination scenarios with the TCRdist pipeline. In a later analysis, every TCR beta chain was defined by the combination of its CDR3 amino acid sequence and its V-gene family, and reads without a unique V-gene family were dropped. As a way to deal with suspected cross-contamination and a sequencing artifact, a later analysis dropped over 550 nucleotide sequences that were highly shared and had low generation probability. A later analysis calculated a clonal expansion index for each public chain from normalized within-repertoire ranks of inferred template counts. A later analysis computed generation probabilities with a VDJ recombination model fitted to out-of-frame rearrangements, and checked the results against IGoR. Hypergeometric tests were used in a later analysis to score TCR-TCR, TCR-HLA and TCR-CMV co-occurrence, with a repertoire-size bias correction applied to the TCR pairs. A later analysis estimated false discovery rates by permuting HLA or CMV assignments 20 times. In a later analysis, co-occurring TCRs were grouped using DBSCAN, and TCRdist sequence similarity was added for clustering within HLA-allele-positive subsets. Co-occurrence clustering excluded repertoires with fewer than 30,000 or more than 120,000 public chains, plus five with anomalous nucleotide sharing. TCRdb took over this immuneACCESS table, retaining in-frame rearrangements with V and J assigned. Such tables are incomplete; in checked studies, under half of the missing clones stem from an unresolved V gene, and the remainder is unexplained. D and trimming come from the DNA, and the V and J calls and clone size come from that table. The sample yields about 190,000 clones; approximately 81% were counted once. The ten largest clones capture approximately 0.26% of the sample.

This clone was counted once. Its antigen remains unidentified. Base qualities are not recorded, but no much larger clone differs from it by a single base. Sequenced: PBMCs. The clonotype was recovered from a boy aged 5-17 years in good health and CMV-seronegative. This chain joins TRBV9 to TRBJ2-7; the D region possibly corresponds to TRBD2 (5 bases align). The bases are TGTGCCAGCAGCACCCGCCCCGAGGGCGAGCAGTACTTC. Its product reads: CASSTRPEGEQYF.